What follows are 8 T cell receptor beta chains derived from one specimen sequenced in a study of OX40 agonist ivuxolimab in advanced cancers. Produced via immunoSEQ multiplex PCR; TCRdb's table is partial and in-frame only. This repertoire shows about 100,000 clones, under 90% found once; its top ten account for roughly 5%. The specimen comprised CD4+ or CD8+ T cells sorted from blood, sampled in a trial of the OX40 agonist ivuxolimab. Every receptor here comes from an adult with an advanced solid tumor such as melanoma, head and neck, liver or kidney cancer.

The V gene is TRBV7-9, the J gene TRBJ1-5; tentative D call: TRBD1 (5 bases). CDR1 and CDR2 from the germline V gene are SEHNR and FQNEAQ (reference sequence). Trimming cost V 1 base and J 2 bases, with 6 bases left between them. The CDR3 has 14 amino acids. CDR3 bases: TGTGCCAGCAGCTTAGGAGGGGGCAATCAGCCCCAGCATTTT. This gives the protein CASSLGGGNQPQHF.

This chain connects TRBV7-6 to TRBJ1-1; tentatively, D is TRBD1 (6 bases). Trimming took off 3 bases at V and 1 base at J, with 9 bases between the two ends. The CDR3 has 14 amino acids. Germline V CDR1 and CDR2: SGHVS, FNYEAQ. For the CDR3, the DNA is TGTGCCAGCAGCTTCGGACAGTCGAACACTGAAGCTTTCTTT. Residues: CASSFGQSNTEAFF.

This clone was detected once. The chain joins TRBV6-6 to TRBJ1-2, with TRBD1 matching 8 bases. CDR1 and CDR2 (germline): MNHNY, SVGAGI (reference sequence). V trimming: 2 bases; J trimming: 0 bases; junction bases outside the gene matches: 2. The CDR3 runs to 15 residues. CDR3 DNA sequence: TGTGCCAGCAGTTACGGGACAGGACCTAACTATGGCTACACCTTC. Protein sequence: CASSYGTGPNYGYTF.

This chain joins TRBV4-1 and TRBJ2-3; 8 nucleotides agree with TRBD2. The CDR3 has 18 residues. Unmatched junction bases numbered 8, after V lost 0 bases and J lost 0 bases. Germline V gene sequence: CDR1 MGHRA, CDR2 YSYEKL. The CDR3 region is CASSQDRASGSSTDTQYF. The DNA of the CDR3 is TGCGCCAGCAGCCAAGATCGGGCTAGCGGGTCTAGCACAGATACGCAGTATTTT.

V and J are TRBV5-1 and TRBJ1-1; no clear D gene. V lost 0 bases to trimming and J lost 3 bases, with 6 bases between them. Looked up from germline, CDR1 is SGHRS and CDR2 is YFSETQ. The CDR3 is 13 amino acids. CDR3 residues: CASSLDVDTEAFF. In nucleotides, the CDR3 is TGCGCCAGCAGCTTGGATGTGGACACTGAAGCTTTCTTT.

The CDR3 loop reads CARSRTSGGPDTQYF. The CDR3 coding sequence is TGTGCCAGAAGTCGGACTAGCGGGGGTCCAGATACGCAGTATTTT. The chain combines TRBV5-3 with TRBJ2-3; 13 nucleotides agree with TRBD2. TRBV5-3 is classed as an ORF, of uncertain function. The length of the CDR3 is 15 residues. The junction had 4 bases not matched to a gene; V was cut back by 5 bases and J by 4 bases.

The chain is built from TRBV27 and TRBJ2-7; no definite D call. Germline-derived CDR1 and CDR2 are MNHEY and SMNVEV (reference sequence). Trimming took 4 bases from V and 3 from J, leaving 16 bases between them. The CDR3 is made up of 15 amino acids. CDR3 DNA: TGTGCCAGCAGTTCCTTTCTTGGACCGAACTACGAGCAGTACTTC. Residues: CASSSFLGPNYEQYF.

This chain links TRBV25-1 with TRBJ1-1, with 8 nucleotides matching TRBD1. The CDR3 extends over 15 amino acids. CDR1 is MGHDK, CDR2 SYGVNS, per germline. Trimming cost V 3 bases and J 10 bases; bases outside gene matches: 13. Written as DNA, the CDR3 is TGTGCCAGCAGTGACCACCGACTCAGGGGGCGGGGAGCTTTCTTT. Protein sequence: CASSDHRLRGRGAFF.